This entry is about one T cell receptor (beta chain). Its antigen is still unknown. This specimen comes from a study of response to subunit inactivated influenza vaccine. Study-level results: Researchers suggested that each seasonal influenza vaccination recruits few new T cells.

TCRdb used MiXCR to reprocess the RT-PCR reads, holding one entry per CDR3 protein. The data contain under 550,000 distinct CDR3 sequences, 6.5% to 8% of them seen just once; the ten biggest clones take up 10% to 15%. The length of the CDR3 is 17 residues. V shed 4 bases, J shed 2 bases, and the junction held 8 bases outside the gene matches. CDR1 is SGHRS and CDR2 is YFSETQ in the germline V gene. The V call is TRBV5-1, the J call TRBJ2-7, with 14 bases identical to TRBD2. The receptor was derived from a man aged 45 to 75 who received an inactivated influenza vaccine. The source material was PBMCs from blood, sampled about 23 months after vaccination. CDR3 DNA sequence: TGCGCCAGCAGCACGGGGACTAGCGGGGGCAAACCCTACGAGCAGTACTTC. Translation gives CASSTGTSGGKPYEQYF.